This TCR beta chain was profiled in a study of blood T cell repertoires in COVID-19. Original analysis: Reference gene primer amplification gave nucleated cell count estimates. The method was immunoSEQ multiplex PCR; TCRdb's version includes in-frame clones alone and lacks a portion of them. V, J and clone size are taken as reported in that table, and D and trimming were inferred from the DNA itself. The table includes about 52,000 clones, just over 85% detected once. CDR3 length equals 16 residues. Per the germline V gene, CDR1 is SGHRS and CDR2 is YFSETQ. V lost 0 bases to trimming and J lost 4 bases, with 14 bases between them.

The sample was peripheral blood. The rearrangement joins TRBV5-1 to TRBJ2-1, with no clear D. The source of this sequence is a man in his sixties or seventies with acute or convalescent COVID-19. The CDR3 coding sequence is TGCGCCAGCAGCTTGGCAGTGGCTGGCGGATACAATGAGCAGTTCTTC. Its translation is CASSLAVAGGYNEQFF.